This T cell receptor (gamma chain) was found in a study of Vδ1+ human thymocytes. On this clone itself: No antigen is known for it.

Study-level findings and limits: In the thymus, TRG and TRD repertoires looked highly polyclonal with Gaussian CDR3 lengths.

Extracted RNA was reverse transcribed into cDNA. CDR3 amplicons came from multiplex PCR with pooled V-gene forward and constant-region reverse primers. TCRdb re-called clones from the multiplex PCR reads via CATT. There are over 20,000 gamma-chain clones in the sample; approximately 13% occur only once, and 1.9% lies in the top ten. The CDR3 has 13 residues. Germline V gene data show CDR1 as EGSTGY and CDR2 as YDSYTSSV. J was trimmed by 2 bases and V by 6 bases; bases with no gene match: 7. The chain joins TRGV4 to TRGJ1 or TRGJ2. The sample was Vdelta1+ gamma-delta thymocytes from the thymus. Subset described: FACS-sorted CD3+ TCRalphabeta- TCRVdelta1+ TCRVdelta2- thymocytes. The receptor was derived from a child less than two years old who had congenital heart surgery. The CDR3 sequence is CATWSPHYYKKLF. CDR3 in DNA: TGTGCCACCTGGAGCCCCCATTATTATAAGAAACTCTTT.